Sequencing of this TCR beta chain was carried out in a study of T cell changes during pregnancy in multiple sclerosis. Produced via immunoSEQ multiplex PCR; TCRdb's table is partial and in-frame only. The sample carries tens of thousands of clones, around 89% recorded once. Per germline, CDR1 MNHNY and CDR2 SVGAGI (reference sequence). CDR3 size: 13 residues. V lost 8 bases and J 0 bases, leaving 8 bases between the germline ends. The table lists this clone with a count of one. The chain employs TRBV6-6 and TRBJ2-1; D is ambiguous. The specimen comprised CD8+ T cells from peripheral blood mononuclear cells, sampled after pregnancy. The sequence derives from a female donor in good health, enrolled as a control in a pregnancy study. CDR3 residues: CASVTSSYNEQFF. The CDR3 DNA reads TGTGCCAGCGTCACATCCTCCTACAATGAGCAGTTCTTC.